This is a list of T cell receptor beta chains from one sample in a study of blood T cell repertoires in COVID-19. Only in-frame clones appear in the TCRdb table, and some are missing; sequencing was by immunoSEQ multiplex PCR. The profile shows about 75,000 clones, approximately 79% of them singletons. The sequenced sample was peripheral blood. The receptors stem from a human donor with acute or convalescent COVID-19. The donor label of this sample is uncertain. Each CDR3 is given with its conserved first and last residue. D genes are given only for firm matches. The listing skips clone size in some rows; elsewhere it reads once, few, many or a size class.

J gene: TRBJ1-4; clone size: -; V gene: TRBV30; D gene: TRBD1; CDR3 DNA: TGTGCCCTGCAGGGACAGGGAGGCGAAAAACTGTTTTTT; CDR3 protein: CALQGQGGEKLFF
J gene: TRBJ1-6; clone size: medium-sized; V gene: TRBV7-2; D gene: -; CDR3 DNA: TGTGCCAGCAGCCCTCAGGGCCCCAACACCTATAATTCACCCCTCCACTTT; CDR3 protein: CASSPQGPNTYNSPLHF
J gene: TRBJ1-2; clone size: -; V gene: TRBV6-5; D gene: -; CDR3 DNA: TGTGCCAGCAGTTACTCTGGTGGCGGAGAGTATGGCTACACCTTC; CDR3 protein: CASSYSGGGEYGYTF
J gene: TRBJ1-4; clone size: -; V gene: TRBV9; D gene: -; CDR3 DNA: TGTGCCAGCAGCGTAGAGAGGTCGGCTGAAAAACTGTTTTTT; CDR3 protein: CASSVERSAEKLFF
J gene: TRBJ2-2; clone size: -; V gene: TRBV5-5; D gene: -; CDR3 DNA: TGTGCCAGCAGCTTGGGTTCCCATTTGAACACCGGGGAGCTGTTTTTT; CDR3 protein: CASSLGSHLNTGELFF
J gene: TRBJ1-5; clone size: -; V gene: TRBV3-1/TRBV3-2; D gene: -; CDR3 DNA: TGTGCCAGCAGCCAAGATGCGGGGGGCAGGCAGCCCCAGCATTTT; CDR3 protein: CASSQDAGGRQPQHF
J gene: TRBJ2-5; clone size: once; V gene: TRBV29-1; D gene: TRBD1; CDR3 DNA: TGCAGCGTTATAACCGGGACAGGGGATTGGGAGACCCAGTACTTC; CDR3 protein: CSVITGTGDWETQYF
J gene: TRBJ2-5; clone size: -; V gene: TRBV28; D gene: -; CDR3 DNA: TGTGCCTTATCGTCAGGGGATGAGACCCAGTACTTC; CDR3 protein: CALSSGDETQYF
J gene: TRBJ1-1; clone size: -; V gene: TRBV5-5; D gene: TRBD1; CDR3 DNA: TGTGCCAGCAGCGGGACAGGGGCAGGGAACACTGAAGCTTTCTTT; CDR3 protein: CASSGTGAGNTEAFF
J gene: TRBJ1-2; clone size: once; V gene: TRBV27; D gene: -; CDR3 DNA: TGTGCCAGCAGCCTCTCGGGGGGTCATGGCTACACCTTC; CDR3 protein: CASSLSGGHGYTF
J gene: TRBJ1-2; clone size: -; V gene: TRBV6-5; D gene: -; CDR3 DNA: TGTGCCAGCAGTTACAAAGGGGGTGGTGGCTACACCTTC; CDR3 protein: CASSYKGGGGYTF
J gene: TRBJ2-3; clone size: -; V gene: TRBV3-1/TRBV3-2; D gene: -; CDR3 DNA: TGTGCCAGCAGCCAACCGTCAACTAGGGTGGATACGCAGTATTTT; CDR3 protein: CASSQPSTRVDTQYF
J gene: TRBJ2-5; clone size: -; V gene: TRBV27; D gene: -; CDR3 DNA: TGTGCCAGCAGATATTTGGGCAGCCCTTACGAGACCCAGTACTTC; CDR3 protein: CASRYLGSPYETQYF
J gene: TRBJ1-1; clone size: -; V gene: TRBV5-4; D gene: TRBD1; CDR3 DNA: TGTGCCAGCAGCCGGGACAGGGCGCTAACTGAAGCTTTCTTT; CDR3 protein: CASSRDRALTEAFF
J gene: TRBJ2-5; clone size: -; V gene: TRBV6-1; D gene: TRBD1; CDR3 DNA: TGTGCCAGCAGTGAAGCCCCGGGACAGCAAGAGACCCAGTACTTC; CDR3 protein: CASSEAPGQQETQYF
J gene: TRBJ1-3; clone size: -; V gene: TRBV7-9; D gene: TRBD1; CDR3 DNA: TGTGCCAGCAGCTCATTTGAGGGACAGGGAGAAAACACCATATATTTT; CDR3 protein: CASSSFEGQGENTIYF
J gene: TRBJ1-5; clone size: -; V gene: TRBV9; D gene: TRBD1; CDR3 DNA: TGTGCCAGCAGCGAGGGGACAGGGGGACATCAGCCCCAGCATTTT; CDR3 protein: CASSEGTGGHQPQHF
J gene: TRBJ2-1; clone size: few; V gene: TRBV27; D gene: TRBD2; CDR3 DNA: TGTGCCAGCAGTGCGGTTAATTCGCTAGCGGCCTCCTACAATGAGCAGTTCTTC; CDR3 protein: CASSAVNSLAASYNEQFF
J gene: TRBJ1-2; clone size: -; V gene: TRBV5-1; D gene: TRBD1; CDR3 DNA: TGCGCCAGCAGTACCGGACAGGTGGGGACTGGCTACACCTTC; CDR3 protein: CASSTGQVGTGYTF
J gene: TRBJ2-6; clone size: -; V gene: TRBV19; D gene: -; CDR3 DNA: TGTGCCAGTAGTATCGGCTCTGGGGCCAACGTCCTGACTTTC; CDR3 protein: CASSIGSGANVLTF
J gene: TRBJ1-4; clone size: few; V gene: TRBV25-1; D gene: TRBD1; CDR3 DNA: TGTGCCAGCAGTGACACCGGGACAGGGAGTGAAAAACTGTTTTTT; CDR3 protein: CASSDTGTGSEKLFF
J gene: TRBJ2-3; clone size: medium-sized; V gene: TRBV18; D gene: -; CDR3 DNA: TGTGCCAGCTCACCACTCCCCATCCCAGATACGCAGTATTTT; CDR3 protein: CASSPLPIPDTQYF
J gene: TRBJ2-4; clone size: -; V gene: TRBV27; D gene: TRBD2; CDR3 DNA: TGTGCCAGCAATCCAGCGGGGGGCAAGAACATTCAGTACTTC; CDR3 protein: CASNPAGGKNIQYF
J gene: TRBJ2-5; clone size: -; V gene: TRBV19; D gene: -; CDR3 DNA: TGTGCCAGTAGTAGCGGGGTGGGGGGAGAGACCCAGTACTTC; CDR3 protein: CASSSGVGGETQYF
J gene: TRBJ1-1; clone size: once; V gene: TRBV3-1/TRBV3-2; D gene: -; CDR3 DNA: TGTGCCAGCAGCTCAAATTTGCAGGACTACACTGAAGCTTTCTTT; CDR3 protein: CASSSNLQDYTEAFF
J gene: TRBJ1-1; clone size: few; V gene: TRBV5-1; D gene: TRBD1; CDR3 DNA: TGCGCCAGCAGCTTGGCCGGGACAGACAACACTGAAGCTTTCTTT; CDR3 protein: CASSLAGTDNTEAFF
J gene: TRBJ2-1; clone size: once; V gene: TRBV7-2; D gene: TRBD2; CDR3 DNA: TGTGCCAGCAGCTTCCTAGCGGGATTGGGTGAGCAGTTCTTC; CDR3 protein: CASSFLAGLGEQFF
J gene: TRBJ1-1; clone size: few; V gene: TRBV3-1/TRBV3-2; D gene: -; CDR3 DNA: TGTGCCAGCAGCCCACCGACATCGAACACTGAAGCTTTCTTT; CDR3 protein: CASSPPTSNTEAFF
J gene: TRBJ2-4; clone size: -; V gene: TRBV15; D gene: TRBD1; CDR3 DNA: TGTGCCACCAGCAGGACAGGGGGCGGATCGGCCAAAAACATTCAGTACTTC; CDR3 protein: CATSRTGGGSAKNIQYF
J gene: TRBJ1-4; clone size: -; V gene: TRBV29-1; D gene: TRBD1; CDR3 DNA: TGCAGCGCGAGGGGTGAAACAGGGGGGGAAAAACTGTTTTTT; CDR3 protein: CSARGETGGEKLFF
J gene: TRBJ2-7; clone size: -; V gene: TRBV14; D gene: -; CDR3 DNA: TGTGCCAGCAGCCAAGATATTCAGGTCTCCTACGAGCAGTACTTC; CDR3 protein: CASSQDIQVSYEQYF
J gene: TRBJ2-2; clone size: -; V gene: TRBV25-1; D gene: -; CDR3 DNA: TGTGCCAGCAGTGAATATTCTTTTGGGACAAGGCTGTTTTTT; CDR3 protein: CASSEYSFGTRLFF
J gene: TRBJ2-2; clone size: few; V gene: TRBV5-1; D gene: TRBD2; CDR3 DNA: TGCGCCAGCAGCGTGAGACCTCGGACTAGCGGGAACACCGGGGAGCTGTTTTTT; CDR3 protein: CASSVRPRTSGNTGELFF
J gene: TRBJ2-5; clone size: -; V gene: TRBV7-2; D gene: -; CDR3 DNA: TGTGCCAGCAGCTCCTGGGGCGCCCAAGAGACCCAGTACTTC; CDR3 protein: CASSSWGAQETQYF
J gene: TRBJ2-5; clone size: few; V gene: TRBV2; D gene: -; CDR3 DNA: TGTGCCAGCAGTGAAGAGGGGCGGTGGGAGACCCAGTACTTC; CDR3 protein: CASSEEGRWETQYF
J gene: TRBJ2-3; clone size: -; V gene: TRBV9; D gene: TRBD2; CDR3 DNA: TGTGCCAGCAGCGCTGTAGCGGGAGGGAGCACAGATACGCAGTATTTT; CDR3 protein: CASSAVAGGSTDTQYF
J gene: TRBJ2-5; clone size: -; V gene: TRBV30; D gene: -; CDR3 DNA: TGTGCCTGGAGTGTATACAGTCCAGAGACCCAGTACTTC; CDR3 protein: CAWSVYSPETQYF
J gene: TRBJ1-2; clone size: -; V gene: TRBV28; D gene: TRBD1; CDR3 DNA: TGTGCCAGCAGTTTACTATCCGGGACAGGGGGTGGCTACACCTTC; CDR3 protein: CASSLLSGTGGGYTF
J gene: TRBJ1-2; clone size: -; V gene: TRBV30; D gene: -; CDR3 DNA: TGTGCCTGGACAGGCCTTACTAACTATGGCTACACCTTC; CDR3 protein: CAWTGLTNYGYTF
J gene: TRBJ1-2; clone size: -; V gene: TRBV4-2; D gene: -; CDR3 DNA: TGTGCCAGCAGCCAGCAGGGGCAAAACCATGGCTACACCTTC; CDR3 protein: CASSQQGQNHGYTF
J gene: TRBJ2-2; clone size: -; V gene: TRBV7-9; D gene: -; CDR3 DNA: TGTGCCAGCAGCTTCCCCCCCGGATCAGGAGGGGACACCGGGGAGCTGTTTTTT; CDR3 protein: CASSFPPGSGGDTGELFF
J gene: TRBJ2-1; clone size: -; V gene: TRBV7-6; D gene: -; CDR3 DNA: TGTGCCAGCAGCTTAGCGGGCCGTCTTACGGCGGGTGAGCAGTTCTTC; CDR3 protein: CASSLAGRLTAGEQFF
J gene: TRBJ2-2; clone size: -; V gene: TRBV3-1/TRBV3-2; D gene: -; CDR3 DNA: TGTGCCAGCAGCCCTCACACCGGGGAGCTGTTTTTT; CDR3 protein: CASSPHTGELFF
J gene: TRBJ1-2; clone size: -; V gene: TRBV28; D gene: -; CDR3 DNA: TGTGCCAGCAGGCCCGACAATGCCGGCAGCTACACCTTC; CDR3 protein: CASRPDNAGSYTF
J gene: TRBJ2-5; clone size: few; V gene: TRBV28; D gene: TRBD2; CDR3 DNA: TGTGCCAGCAGTTCCTGGACTAGCGGGAGGGCCAGAAAGACCCAGTACTTC; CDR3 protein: CASSSWTSGRARKTQYF
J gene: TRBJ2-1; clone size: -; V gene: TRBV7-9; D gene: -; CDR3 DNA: TGTGCCAGCAGCTTAAGTCTGTCGCGAGAGCAGTTCTTC; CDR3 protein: CASSLSLSREQFF
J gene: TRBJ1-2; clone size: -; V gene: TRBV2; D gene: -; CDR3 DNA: TGTGCCAGCAGTGAAAGTTCAGGCCTCGCCTATGGCTACACCTTC; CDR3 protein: CASSESSGLAYGYTF
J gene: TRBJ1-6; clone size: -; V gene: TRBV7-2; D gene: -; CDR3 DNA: TGTGCCAGCAGCTCCCCCGGTCGTTCACCCCTCCACTTT; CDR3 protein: CASSSPGRSPLHF
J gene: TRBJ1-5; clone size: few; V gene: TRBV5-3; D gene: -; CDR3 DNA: TGTGCCAGGGGAGCTATCTATAGCAATCAGCCCCAGCATTTT; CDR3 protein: CARGAIYSNQPQHF
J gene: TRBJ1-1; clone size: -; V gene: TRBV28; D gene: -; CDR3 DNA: TGTGCCAGCAGTTTGTCTCTAGCTGAAGCTTTCTTT; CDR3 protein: CASSLSLAEAFF
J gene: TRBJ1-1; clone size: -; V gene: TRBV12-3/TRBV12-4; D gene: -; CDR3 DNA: TGTGCCAGCAGTTTAGACCGAGTTACTGAAGCTTTCTTT; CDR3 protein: CASSLDRVTEAFF
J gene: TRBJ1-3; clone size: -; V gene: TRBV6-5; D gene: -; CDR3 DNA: TGTGCCAGCAGTCGCCAACTCTTCTCTGGAAACACCATATATTTT; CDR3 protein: CASSRQLFSGNTIYF
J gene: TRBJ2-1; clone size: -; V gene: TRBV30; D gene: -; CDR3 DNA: TGTGCCTGGGATAGCGGAGAGGCGTACAATGAGCAGTTCTTC; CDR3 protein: CAWDSGEAYNEQFF